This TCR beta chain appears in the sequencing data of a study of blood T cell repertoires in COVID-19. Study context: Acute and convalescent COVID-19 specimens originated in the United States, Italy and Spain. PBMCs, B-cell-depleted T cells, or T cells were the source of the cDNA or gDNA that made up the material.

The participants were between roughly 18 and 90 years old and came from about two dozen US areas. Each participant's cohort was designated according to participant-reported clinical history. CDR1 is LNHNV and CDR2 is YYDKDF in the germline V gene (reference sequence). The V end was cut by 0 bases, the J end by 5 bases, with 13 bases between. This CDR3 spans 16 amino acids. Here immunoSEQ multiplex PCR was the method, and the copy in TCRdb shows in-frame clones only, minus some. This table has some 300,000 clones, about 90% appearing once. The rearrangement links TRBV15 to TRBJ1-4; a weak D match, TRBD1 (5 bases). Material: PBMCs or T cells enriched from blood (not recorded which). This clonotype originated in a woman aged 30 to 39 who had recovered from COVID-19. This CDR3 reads CATSRDLTARNEKLFF. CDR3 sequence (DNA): TGTGCCACCAGCAGAGATCTGACAGCCCGCAATGAAAAACTGTTTTTT. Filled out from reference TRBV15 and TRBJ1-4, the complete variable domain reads DAMVIQNPRYQVTQFGKPVTLSCSQTLNHNVMYWYQQKSSQAPKLLFHYYDKDFNNEADTPDNFQSRRPNTSFCFLDIRSPGLGDTAMYLCATSRDLTARNEKLFFGSGTQLSVL.